A single sample gave rise to the 8 T cell receptor beta chains below, sequenced in a study of technical replicates of blood from a few donors. Profiling relied on immunoSEQ multiplex PCR, and the TCRdb table lists in-frame clones only, not all of them. The sample lists approximately 49,000 clones; 90% to 95% were seen once. The sample was PBMCs. Receptors originate from a human donor in good health. Some clones in this sample may be carry-over from other donors' samples.

The sample holds one count of this clone. This chain joins TRBV5-4 and TRBJ2-1; the match to TRBD2 covers 13 bases. Looked up from germline, CDR1 is SGHNT and CDR2 is YYREEE (reference sequence). The V segment lost 4 bases and the J segment 8 bases; nucleotides outside the gene matches: 9. The CDR3 has 16 residues. DNA for the CDR3: TGTGCCAGCAGCCCGGGACTAGCGGGGTCTGGGGATGAGCAGTTCTTC. Amino acids: CASSPGLAGSGDEQFF.

This clone was seen once. Here the CDR3 DNA reads TGTGCCACCAGCAGAGATCTGATGTTAGCTAACTATGGCTACACCTTC. Protein sequence: CATSRDLMLANYGYTF. The V call is TRBV15, the J call TRBJ1-2, with D uncertain. CDR1 is LNHNV, CDR2 YYDKDF, per germline (reference sequence). V lost 0 bases and J 0 bases, leaving 11 bases between the germline ends. The CDR3 totals 16 residues.

The rearrangement links TRBV2 to TRBJ1-6; D unresolved. Germline CDR1 SNHLY, CDR2 FYNNEI. The CDR3 length is 14 residues. The V end lost 6 bases, the J end lost 7 bases, and 13 bases lay between the germline ends. CDR3 sequence (DNA): TGTGCCAGCAGACCAGGATTCCAGAATTCACCCCTCCACTTT. Its translation is CASRPGFQNSPLHF.

The chain employs TRBV5-4 and TRBJ2-5, with a tentative D call TRBD1 (6 bases). The V gene lost 2 bases and the J gene lost 2 bases, with 7 bases spanning the gap. The CDR3 is made up of 13 amino acids. CDR1 is SGHNT and CDR2 is YYREEE in the germline V gene (reference sequence). The CDR3 DNA reads TGTGCCAGCAGCTTAGGACAGCAAGAGACCCAGTACTTC. It translates to CASSLGQQETQYF. The entire variable domain, with the rest obtained from reference TRBV5-4 and TRBJ2-5, is as follows: ETGVTQSPTHLIKTRGQQVTLRCSSQSGHNTVSWYQQALGQGPQFIFQYYREEENGRGNFPPRFSGLQFPNYSSELNVNALELDDSALYLCASSLGQQETQYFGPGTRLLVL.

The count of this clone is one. This chain connects TRBV5-1 to TRBJ1-2; possibly TRBD1 for D (5 bases). Germline V CDR1 and CDR2: SGHRS, YFSETQ. This CDR3 has 14 residues. Deletions cut 1 base from V and 4 bases from J, with 11 bases between. The CDR3 reads CASSLQDIGYGYTF. The CDR3 DNA reads as TGCGCCAGCAGCTTGCAGGACATCGGCTATGGCTACACCTTC.

V gene TRBV7-2 combines with J gene TRBJ1-6; 8 positions agree with TRBD1. Germline V CDR1 and CDR2: SGHTA, FQGNSA. The CDR3 consists of 17 residues. J gave up 6 bases and V 1 base, and 8 bases lay outside the gene matches. The CDR3 DNA reads TGTGCCAGCAGCTTAGTGGCAGGGGGCTTTAGTAATTCACCCCTCCACTTT. Translating it yields CASSLVAGGFSNSPLHF.

The chain joins TRBV5-1 to TRBJ2-1; D might be TRBD2 (5 bases). Germline V gene data show CDR1 as SGHRS and CDR2 as YFSETQ. V was pared by 3 bases and J by 4 bases, with 20 bases between. The CDR3 has 17 residues. The CDR3 protein is CASSSAVIKLGYNEQFF. In nucleotides, the CDR3 is TGCGCCAGCAGCTCCGCCGTCATTAAACTAGGTTACAATGAGCAGTTCTTC.

V usage is TRBV2 and J usage is TRBJ1-2; the D gene is possibly TRBD1 (5 bases). The CDR3 runs to 15 residues. CDR1 SNHLY and CDR2 FYNNEI come from the germline V gene. Between the trimmed V and J ends, which lost 4 bases and 8 bases, there was a span of 20 bases. Here the CDR3 DNA reads TGTGCCAGCAGTGGCGGGGGTTCCCCTGTTTTGGGCTACACCTTC. This gives the protein CASSGGGSPVLGYTF.